The 29 T cell receptor beta chains below come from one sample, sequenced in a study of T cells in Graves' hyperthyroidism and ophthalmopathy. RNA transcripts gave rise to amplified TCR beta CDR3 regions. Using the HTBI primer set, a first-round RT-PCR was run on the TCR CDR3. TCRdb called the multiplex PCR reads again in MiXCR, with one record for every CDR3 protein. The table has 500,000 or so distinct CDR3 sequences, roughly 17% seen once. The sequenced sample was blood. Receptors were obtained from a woman aged 18-29 years with Graves' ophthalmopathy.

The CDR3 region is CASSRTGGVNEQYF. CDR3 bases: TGCGCCAGCAGCCGGACAGGGGGCGTAAACGAGCAGTACTTC. The V call is TRBV5-1, the J call TRBJ2-7; 11 nucleotides agree with TRBD1. V lost 4 bases and J lost 5; bases outside the gene matches: 5. CDR1 is SGHRS, CDR2 YFSETQ, per germline. This CDR3 has 14 amino acids.

Regarding this clonotype: One end of the junction is discordant with germline, which a read error may explain. This chain links TRBV29-1 with TRBJ2-1, with 8 nucleotides matching TRBD1. The CDR3 runs 16 residues. CDR1 and CDR2 (germline): SQVTM, ANQGSEA. The CDR3 DNA reads TGCAGCGTTGAAGATCAGTCGACAGGGGTTATGGGTGAGCAGTCCTTC. Its protein is CSVEDQSTGVMGEQSF.

This chain links TRBV30 with TRBJ2-7, with D maybe TRBD1 (6 bases). Deletions cut 3 bases from V and 0 bases from J, with 18 bases between. The CDR3 loop spans 16 amino acids. The germline CDR1 and CDR2 sequences are GTSNPN and SVGIG (reference sequence). CDR3 loop: CAWRKFLGANSYEQYF. In nucleotides, the CDR3 is TGTGCCTGGAGGAAGTTTTTGGGGGCCAACTCCTACGAGCAGTACTTC.

In its sample, this clonotype was seen a few times. This rearrangement joins TRBV6-2 or TRBV6-3 to TRBJ2-7; D perhaps matches TRBD2 (5 bases). Trimming shortened V by 0 bases and J by 9 bases, and 15 bases separated the two germline ends. The CDR3 consists of 14 residues. Per the germline V gene, CDR1 is MNHEY and CDR2 is SVGEGT. DNA of the CDR3: TGTGCCAGCAGTTACTCGATTACGGGGAAGGCGCAGTACTTC. This translates into CASSYSITGKAQYF.

The gene calls are TRBV6-2 or TRBV6-3 and TRBJ2-5, with 7 positions matching TRBD2. The V and J ends lost 0 bases and 4 bases, in that order; junction bases with no gene match: 14. Germline V gene data show CDR1 as MNHEY and CDR2 as SVGEGT. The CDR3 runs 18 residues. CDR3 DNA: TGTGCCAGCAGTTACTCGGGAGGGACTGGGGGAGTCGGAGAGACCCAGTACTTC. It translates to CASSYSGGTGGVGETQYF.

The chain uses TRBV4-1 and TRBJ2-2; 11 nucleotides line up with TRBD2. This CDR3 has 18 amino acids. V shed 2 bases, J shed 6 bases, and the junction held 11 bases outside the gene matches. Per germline, CDR1 MGHRA and CDR2 YSYEKL. CDR3 loop: CASSQIPGTSGWSGELFF. The CDR3 DNA reads as TGCGCCAGCAGCCAAATCCCCGGGACTAGCGGTTGGTCCGGGGAGCTGTTTTTT.

This clonotype was counted a single time. At one end, the junction sequence differs from germline, possibly due to a read error. The chain carries TRBV5-1 and TRBJ1-6; 7 nucleotides match TRBD1. The CDR3 covers 15 residues. Per germline, CDR1 SGHRS and CDR2 YFSETQ. The CDR3 reads CASSLDRDYNSLLHF. CDR3 nucleotide sequence: TGCGCCAGCAGCCTCGACAGGGACTATAATTCACTCCTCCACTTT.

The chain has TRBV29-1 and TRBJ1-2, with 10 positions matching TRBD1. The CDR3 is made up of 13 amino acids. The V gene's germline CDR1 is SQVTM and CDR2 ANQGSEA. The trim removed 7 bases at V and 2 bases at J, leaving 4 bases unmatched. The CDR3 DNA reads TGCAGCGGTGGACAGGGGGTAAACTATGGCTACACCTTC. Encoded protein: CSGGQGVNYGYTF. Full variable domain (missing parts from reference TRBV29-1 and TRBJ1-2): SAVISQKPSRDICQRGTSLTIQCQVDSQVTMMFWYRQQPGQSLTLIATANQGSEATYESGFVIDKFPISRPNLTFSTLTVSNMSPEDSSIYLCSGGQGVNYGYTFGSGTRLTVV.

On this clonotype itself: This may stem from a read error, because a much larger clone lies one nucleotide away. The chain recombines TRBV12-3 or TRBV12-4 with TRBJ2-2; D not resolved. CDR3 length equals 13 residues. The CDR3 is CACSLFDTGELFF. In nucleotides, the CDR3 is TGTGCCTGCAGTTTATTTGACACCGGGGAGCTGTTTTTT.

This clonotype occurred many times. The chain uses TRBV11-2 and TRBJ2-3; 8 bases are a match to TRBD2. Germline CDR1 and CDR2: SGHAT and FQNNGV. Trimming took 4 bases from V and 0 from J; bases not matched to a gene: 9. The CDR3 contains 17 residues. DNA for the CDR3: TGTGCCAGCAGCTCCCGCATAGCGGGGACTAGCACAGATACGCAGTATTTT. It translates to CASSSRIAGTSTDTQYF.

This clonotype has more than one count but fewer than ten. This rearrangement joins TRBV7-3 to TRBJ2-7; TRBD1 agrees at 7 bases. Germline CDR1 SGHTA, CDR2 FQGTGA. This CDR3 region has 15 residues. V shed 4 bases and J 0 bases; nucleotides not matched to a gene: 6. The CDR3 DNA reads as TGTGCCAGCAGCTCGGAGGCAGGGGGCTCCTACGAGCAGTACTTC. This gives the protein CASSSEAGGSYEQYF. Drawing the rest from reference TRBV7-3 and TRBJ2-7, the complete variable domain is GAGVSQTPSNKVTEKGKYVELRCDPISGHTALYWYRQSLGQGPEFLIYFQGTGAADDSGLPNDRFFAVRPEGSVSTLKIQRTERGDSAVYLCASSSEAGGSYEQYFGPGTRLTVT.

The rearrangement uses TRBV20-1 and TRBJ2-7; TRBD2 agrees at 14 bases. CDR1 is DFQATT and CDR2 is SNEGSKA in the germline V gene (reference sequence). V shed 4 bases and J 7 bases; nucleotides not matched to a gene: 15. This CDR3 contains 17 residues. The CDR3 spells CSATGTSGGPPTMEQYF. The CDR3 region has the DNA TGCAGTGCTACTGGGACTAGCGGGGGCCCCCCCACGATGGAGCAGTACTTC.

DNA of the CDR3: TGTGCCAGCAGAGGGCTCCCGGGCGAGCAGTACTTC. Amino acid sequence: CASRGLPGEQYF. The rearrangement uses TRBV6-2 or TRBV6-3 and TRBJ2-7, with D unresolved. Germline-derived CDR1 and CDR2 are MNHEY and SVGEGT. The germline V and J ends were trimmed by 6 bases and 6 bases, with 12 bases remaining between them. This CDR3 region has 12 residues.

V and J are TRBV4-1 and TRBJ1-3; 8 nucleotides match TRBD1. CDR3 length: 16 residues. The J segment lost 7 bases and the V segment lost 0 bases, leaving 8 bases of the junction unmatched. CDR1 and CDR2 from the germline V gene are MGHRA and YSYEKL. CDR3 loop: CASSQDLQGGWNTIYF. As DNA, the CDR3 is TGCGCCAGCAGCCAAGATCTACAGGGGGGATGGAACACCATATATTTT.

The chain has TRBV27 and TRBJ2-1; 12 bases agree with TRBD2. The J segment lost 0 bases and the V segment lost 3 bases, leaving 9 bases of the junction unmatched. CDR1 and CDR2 (germline): MNHEY, SMNVEV (reference sequence). The CDR3 extends over 19 amino acids. The DNA of the CDR3 is TGTGCCAGCAGTTTTTTCGGGGCTAGCGGGAGGGCCTCCTACAATGAGCAGTTCTTC. This gives the protein CASSFFGASGRASYNEQFF.

This clonotype has more than one count but fewer than ten. The chain is built from TRBV6-1 and TRBJ2-1, with D hard to call. Trimming removed 7 bases from V and 2 bases from J, with 9 bases in between. Germline V lookup: CDR1 MNHNS, CDR2 SASEGT. This CDR3 region has 13 residues. CDR3 loop: CASTLEAYNEQFF. CDR3 coding DNA: TGTGCCAGCACCCTAGAGGCCTACAATGAGCAGTTCTTC.

The chain employs TRBV20-1 and TRBJ2-7, with 7 positions matching TRBD2. Germline V gene data show CDR1 as DFQATT and CDR2 as SNEGSKA (reference sequence). After removal of 6 bases from V and 2 bases from J, the junction contained 7 bases not matched to a gene. CDR3 length: 13 residues. CDR3 in amino acids: CSAAGTNTYEQYF. In nucleotides, the CDR3 is TGCAGTGCAGCCGGGACTAACACCTACGAGCAGTACTTC.

This clonotype has ten or more counts. The chain couples TRBV30 to TRBJ2-7; D is uncertain. This CDR3 comprises 12 residues. The ends were cut back, 2 bases at V and 5 bases at J, with 10 bases in the middle. Germline loops: CDR1 GTSNPN, CDR2 SVGIG (reference sequence). The CDR3 DNA follows: TGTGCCTGGAGTTTTCCCGCAGACGAGCAGTACTTC. This translates into CAWSFPADEQYF.

This clonotype was detected many times. The chain couples TRBV30 to TRBJ2-3, with 8 bases matching TRBD1. Trimming at V came to 3 bases and at J to 0 bases, leaving 5 bases not matched to a gene. CDR1 and CDR2 from the germline V gene are GTSNPN and SVGIG (reference sequence). This CDR3 has 15 amino acids. Here the CDR3 reads CAWRDRVGSTDTQYF. The CDR3 coding sequence is TGTGCCTGGAGGGACAGGGTTGGGAGCACAGATACGCAGTATTTT.

This clonotype was seen ten or more times. The gene calls are TRBV5-1 and TRBJ1-5; D is perhaps TRBD1 (6 bases). This CDR3 is 13 amino acids long. Trimming pared 3 bases from V and 5 bases from J, leaving 9 bases between. Germline CDR1 is SGHRS and CDR2 is YFSETQ. The CDR3 reads CASSSEGDQPQHF. The CDR3 DNA follows: TGCGCCAGCAGCTCGGAGGGGGATCAGCCCCAGCATTTT.

This clonotype came up many times. The chain carries TRBV18 and TRBJ2-3; D may be TRBD1 (6 bases). CDR3 length: 15 residues. The V end lost 3 bases, the J end lost 2 bases, and 12 bases lay between the germline ends. CDR1 is KGHSH, CDR2 LQKENI, per germline. The CDR3 DNA sequence: TGTGCCAGCTCACCTAACTGGGACACCACAGATACGCAGTATTTT. Protein product: CASSPNWDTTDTQYF.

This clonotype was counted a few times. The chain recombines TRBV2 with TRBJ1-3; possibly TRBD1 for D (6 bases). In germline, CDR1 is SNHLY, CDR2 FYNNEI. CDR3 length: 13 residues. V was clipped by 10 bases and J by 3 bases, with 13 bases between them. The DNA of the CDR3 is TGTGCCAAGTCGGCGACAGGTGGAAACACCATATATTTT. Translating it yields CAKSATGGNTIYF.

This clonotype was recorded a few times. The chain joins TRBV7-9 to TRBJ1-2, with D perhaps matching TRBD1 (5 bases). This CDR3 has 14 amino acids. Trimming removed 1 base at V and 7 bases at J, with 13 bases between. Looked up from germline, CDR1 is SEHNR and CDR2 is FQNEAQ (reference sequence). The CDR3 DNA reads TGTGCCAGCAGCTTAGACGGGGGTCTCCGTGGCTACACCTTC. Its translation: CASSLDGGLRGYTF.

This clonotype was seen many times. The chain carries TRBV6-2 or TRBV6-3 and TRBJ2-1; the match to TRBD2 covers 11 bases. This CDR3 comprises 16 residues. CDR1 is MNHEY and CDR2 is SVGEGT in the germline V gene. The ends lost 2 bases at V and 8 bases at J; junction bases unmatched: 8. This chain's CDR3 is CASSYQLAGVKDEQFF. The CDR3 nucleotides are TGTGCCAGCAGTTACCAACTAGCGGGAGTGAAGGATGAGCAGTTCTTC.

Ten or more counts support this clonotype. The chain joins TRBV5-1 to TRBJ1-2; the D gene is possibly TRBD1 (5 bases). The V gene lost 0 bases and the J gene lost 2 bases, with 8 bases spanning the gap. CDR1 and CDR2 (germline): SGHRS, YFSETQ. There are 14 residues in the CDR3. The CDR3: CASSLETANYGYTF. CDR3 nucleotide sequence: TGCGCCAGCAGCTTGGAGACAGCGAACTATGGCTACACCTTC.

At least ten counts were recorded for this clonotype. The chain couples TRBV11-2 to TRBJ1-2; D possibly corresponds to TRBD1 (5 bases). Trimming left V 0 bases short and J 5 bases short, with 16 bases between. The length of the CDR3 is 16 residues. Germline V lookup: CDR1 SGHAT, CDR2 FQNNGV. The CDR3 loop reads CASSLDAREGPYGYTF. As DNA, the CDR3 is TGTGCCAGCAGCTTAGATGCGAGGGAGGGACCTTATGGCTACACCTTC. Variable domain in full (rest from reference TRBV11-2 and TRBJ1-2): EAGVAQSPRYKIIEKRQSVAFWCNPISGHATLYWYQQILGQGPKLLIQFQNNGVVDDSQLPKDRFSAERLKGVDSTLKIQPAKLEDSAVYLCASSLDAREGPYGYTFGSGTRLTVV.

This clonotype was detected ten times or more. V is TRBV5-1 and J is TRBJ2-7, with D possibly matching TRBD1 (6 bases). Germline assignment: CDR1 SGHRS and CDR2 YFSETQ. With 4 bases removed from V and 3 bases from J, the gap between germline ends came to 17 bases. The CDR3 is made up of 15 amino acids. The CDR3 loop is CASSNPSGTSYEQYF. CDR3 sequence (DNA): TGCGCCAGCAGCAATCCATCCGGGACAAGCTACGAGCAGTACTTC. The full variable domain, its missing parts supplied by reference TRBV5-1 and TRBJ2-7, is KAGVTQTPRYLIKTRGQQVTLSCSPISGHRSVSWYQQTPGQGLQFLFEYFSETQRNKGNFPGRFSGRQFSNSRSEMNVSTLELGDSALYLCASSNPSGTSYEQYFGPGTRLTVT.

This clonotype was recorded at least ten times. V usage is TRBV10-3 and J usage is TRBJ2-3, with 12 bases that match TRBD2. There are 16 residues in the CDR3. Germline V CDR1 and CDR2: ENHRY, SYGVKD. V shed 4 bases, J shed 2 bases, and the junction held 4 bases outside the gene matches. The CDR3 sequence: CAISGTSGTFTDTQYF. The DNA of the CDR3 is TGTGCCATCAGTGGGACTAGCGGGACCTTCACAGATACGCAGTATTTT.

The chain carries TRBV7-9 and TRBJ2-6; D is undetermined. Trimming cost V 4 bases and J 0 bases, with 13 bases left between them. The CDR3 runs 17 residues. Germline V lookup: CDR1 SEHNR, CDR2 FQNEAQ (reference sequence). CDR3 coding DNA: TGTGCCAGCAGCTCGACTGGGCCAGCCTCTGGGGCCAACGTCCTGACTTTC. It specifies CASSSTGPASGANVLTF. Full variable domain (missing parts from reference TRBV7-9 and TRBJ2-6): DTGVSQNPRHKITKRGQNVTFRCDPISEHNRLYWYRQTLGQGPEFLTYFQNEAQLEKSRLLSDRFSAERPKGSFSTLEIQRTEQGDSAMYLCASSSTGPASGANVLTFGAGSRLTVL.